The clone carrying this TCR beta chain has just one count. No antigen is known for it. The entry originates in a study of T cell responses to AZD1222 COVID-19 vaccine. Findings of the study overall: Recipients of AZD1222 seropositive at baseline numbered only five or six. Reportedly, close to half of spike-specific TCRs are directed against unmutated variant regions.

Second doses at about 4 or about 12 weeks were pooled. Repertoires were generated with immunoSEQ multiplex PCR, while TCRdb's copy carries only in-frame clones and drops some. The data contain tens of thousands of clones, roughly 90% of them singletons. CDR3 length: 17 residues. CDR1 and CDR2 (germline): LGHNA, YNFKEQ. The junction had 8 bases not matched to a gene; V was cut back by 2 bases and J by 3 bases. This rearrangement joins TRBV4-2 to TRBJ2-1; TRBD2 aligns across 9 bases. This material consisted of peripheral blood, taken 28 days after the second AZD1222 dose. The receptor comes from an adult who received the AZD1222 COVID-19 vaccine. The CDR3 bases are TGTGCCAGCAGCCAACGAAAATTAGCGGGGGACTACAATGAGCAGTTCTTC. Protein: CASSQRKLAGDYNEQFF.